This T cell receptor (beta chain) was captured by sequencing in a study of STAT5B mutations in CD4+ large granular lymphocyte leukemia. A remark on this clone: Its antigen remains unidentified.

The germline CDR1 and CDR2 sequences are SGHTA and FQGNSA. The CDR3 is made up of 12 amino acids. Trimming shortened V by 3 bases and J by 5 bases, and 7 bases separated the two germline ends. Study-wide findings and caveats: 8/27 top patient clones versus 2/35 control clones were TRBV06-family. CD4-sorted patient repertoires seemed more clonal than healthy CD4+ repertoires.

The data were produced by immunoSEQ multiplex PCR, yet TCRdb's version contains in-frame clones alone and is incomplete. The sample consists of tens of thousands of clones, roughly 84% of them appearing once. The sequenced sample was CD4+ T cells from blood buffy coats. The receptor's source is a human donor in good health. V is TRBV7-2 and J is TRBJ1-2; D is undetermined. The CDR3 is CASSLVGYGYTF. For the CDR3, the DNA is TGTGCCAGCAGCTTGGTAGGATATGGCTACACCTTC.